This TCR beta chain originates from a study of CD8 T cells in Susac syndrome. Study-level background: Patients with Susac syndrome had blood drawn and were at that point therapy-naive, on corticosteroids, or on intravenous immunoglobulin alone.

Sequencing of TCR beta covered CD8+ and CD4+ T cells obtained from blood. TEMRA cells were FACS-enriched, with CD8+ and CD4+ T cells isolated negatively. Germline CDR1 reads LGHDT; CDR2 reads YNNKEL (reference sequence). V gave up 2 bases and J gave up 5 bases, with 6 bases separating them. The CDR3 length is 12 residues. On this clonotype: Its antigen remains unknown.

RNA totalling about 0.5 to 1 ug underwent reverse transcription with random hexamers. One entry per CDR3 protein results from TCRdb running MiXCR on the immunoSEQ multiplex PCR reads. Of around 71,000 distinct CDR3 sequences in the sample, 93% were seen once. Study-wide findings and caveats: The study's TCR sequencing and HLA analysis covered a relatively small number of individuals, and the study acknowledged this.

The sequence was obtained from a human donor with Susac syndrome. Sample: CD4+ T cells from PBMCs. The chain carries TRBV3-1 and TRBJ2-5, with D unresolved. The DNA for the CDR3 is TGTGCCAGCAGCCAACTGGTCGAGACCCAGTACTTC. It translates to CASSQLVETQYF.